The 24 T cell receptor beta chains listed next were all sequenced from one sample in a study of cytomegalovirus exposure and HLA in healthy donors (dated by TCRdb to 2015 to 2018). Library preparation was by the immunoSEQ multiplex PCR assay. A mixture of 60 forward primers for TCR Vbeta segments and 13 reverse primers for TCR Jbeta segments was used in the multiplex PCR. TCRdb retrieved this table from immuneACCESS and kept in-frame rearrangements only. Not all clones are present; in checked studies, unresolved V genes account for under half, and no reason is known for the remainder. In this sample the table shows fewer than 150,000 clones, about 80% of which occur a single time. The ten largest make up around 3.7% of the sample. Sequencing was carried out using PBMCs. All receptors derive from a man between 18 and 29 years old in good health and CMV-seronegative.

The V gene is TRBV9, the J gene TRBJ2-1; D might be TRBD1 (5 bases). This CDR3 comprises 15 residues. Looked up from germline, CDR1 is SGDLS and CDR2 is YYNGEE. V shed 0 bases and J shed 0 bases, with 7 bases lying between them. The CDR3 region has the DNA TGTGCCAGCAGCGTAGGCGACAGCTCCTACAATGAGCAGTTCTTC. Translating gives CASSVGDSSYNEQFF.

Only a few counts were recorded for this clone. This chain links TRBV19 with TRBJ1-1, with 8 bases identical to TRBD1. CDR3 length: 14 residues. The junction had 4 bases not matched to a gene; V was cut back by 3 bases and J by 4 bases. Germline V CDR1 and CDR2: LNHDA, SQIVND (reference sequence). CDR3 coding DNA: TGTGCCAGTAGTATGGACAGGGTTCTCACTGAAGCTTTCTTT. This gives the protein CASSMDRVLTEAFF.

The rearrangement links TRBV6-6 to TRBJ1-1, with D possibly TRBD1 on 5 matching bases. V was pared by 10 bases and J by 0 bases, with 12 bases between. Germline loops: CDR1 MNHNY, CDR2 SVGAGI (reference sequence). The CDR3 sequence is 13 residues long. The CDR3 region is CATRQMMNTEAFF. CDR3 DNA: TGTGCCACCAGACAGATGATGAACACTGAAGCTTTCTTT.

V is TRBV9 and J is TRBJ2-1; unclear D gene. The germline CDR1 and CDR2 sequences are SGDLS and YYNGEE. V shed 0 bases and J shed 9 bases, with 16 bases lying between them. This CDR3 comprises 15 residues. CDR3 sequence reads: CASSVVGGSAGEQFF. In DNA, the CDR3 is TGTGCCAGCAGCGTAGTAGGCGGCAGCGCCGGTGAGCAGTTCTTC. Combining the CDR3 with reference TRBV9 and TRBJ2-1 gives the whole variable domain DSGVTQTPKHLITATGQRVTLRCSPRSGDLSVYWYQQSLDQGLQFLIQYYNGEERAKGNILERFSAQQFPDLHSELNLSSLELGDSALYFCASSVVGGSAGEQFFGPGTRLTVL.

The chain links TRBV19 to TRBJ2-1; no firm D call. Trimming pared 5 bases from V and 6 bases from J, leaving 8 bases between. The germline gives CDR1 LNHDA, CDR2 SQIVND (reference sequence). This CDR3 is 12 amino acids long. CDR3 nucleotides: TGTGCCAGTAGTCCATACGGCAATGAGCAGTTCTTC. This sequence encodes CASSPYGNEQFF.

The chain has TRBV5-4 and TRBJ2-7; a weak D match, TRBD2 (6 bases). Germline CDR1 reads SGHNT; CDR2 reads YYREEE (reference sequence). V lost 2 bases to trimming and J lost 5 bases, with 14 bases between them. The CDR3 covers 14 residues. The CDR3 protein is CASSFRRDGDEQYF. For the CDR3, the DNA is TGTGCCAGCAGCTTTAGGAGGGACGGGGACGAGCAGTACTTC.

The chain uses TRBV11-2 and TRBJ2-7; 8 nucleotides line up with TRBD1. CDR3 length: 13 residues. Germline V gene sequence: CDR1 SGHAT, CDR2 FQNNGV. The trim removed 5 bases at V and 3 bases at J, leaving 3 bases unmatched. The CDR3 bases are TGTGCCAGCAGCCAGGGACAGGTCTACGAGCAGTACTTC. Translating it yields CASSQGQVYEQYF.

This rearrangement joins TRBV10-3 to TRBJ2-3, with 12 bases aligning to TRBD2. Germline V gene lookup returns CDR1 ENHRY and CDR2 SYGVKD. V was pared by 6 bases and J by 3 bases, with 7 bases of the junction left unmatched. This CDR3 contains 16 residues. CDR3 region: CAISTIGTSGTDTQYF. The CDR3 nucleotides read TGTGCCATCAGCACGATTGGGACTAGCGGGACAGATACGCAGTATTTT.

The table lists this clone with a few counts. The CDR3 DNA reads as TGCGCCAGCATGAGGGGGGGAGGGACAGGGTCCTACGAGCAGTACTTC. As protein: CASMRGGGTGSYEQYF. The gene calls are TRBV10-2 and TRBJ2-7, with TRBD1 identical over 9 bases. Germline CDR1 and CDR2: WSHSY and SAAADI. The CDR3 is made up of 16 amino acids. V lost 7 bases, J lost 1 base, and 11 bases stayed unmatched.

This rearrangement joins TRBV5-1 to TRBJ2-4; weak D call: TRBD1 (6 bases). Trimming removed 0 bases from V and 0 bases from J, with 10 bases in between. The CDR3 runs to 16 residues. Germline V gene lookup returns CDR1 SGHRS and CDR2 YFSETQ. CDR3 in DNA: TGCGCCAGCAGCTTGGTCGGACAGATAGCCAAAAACATTCAGTACTTC. This translates into CASSLVGQIAKNIQYF.

The genes are TRBV11-3 and TRBJ2-2; D perhaps matches TRBD1 (5 bases). Looked up from germline, CDR1 is SGHNT and CDR2 is YENEEA. The CDR3 is made up of 16 amino acids. Deletions cut 2 bases from V and 0 bases from J, with 10 bases between. Here the CDR3 DNA reads TGTGCCAGCAGCTTATTCCAGGGCTCGAACACCGGGGAGCTGTTTTTT. Protein sequence: CASSLFQGSNTGELFF. Full variable domain (rest looked up from reference TRBV11-3 and TRBJ2-2): EAGVVQSPRYKIIEKKQPVAFWCNPISGHNTLYWYLQNLGQGPELLIRYENEEAVDDSQLPKDRFSAERLKGVDSTLKIQPAELGDSAVYLCASSLFQGSNTGELFFGEGSRLTVL.

J is TRBJ2-3 and V is TRBV28; TRBD2 matches 11 bases. The CDR3 extends over 16 amino acids. Trimming cost V 5 bases and J 3 bases; bases outside gene matches: 7. The germline gives CDR1 MDHEN, CDR2 SYDVKM. CDR3 sequence (DNA): TGTGCCAGCAGTCAGGAGGGACTAGCGGTGACAGATACGCAGTATTTT. Amino acid sequence: CASSQEGLAVTDTQYF.

The rearrangement uses TRBV27 and TRBJ2-2; TRBD1 matches at 9 bases. Germline V gene lookup returns CDR1 MNHEY and CDR2 SMNVEV (reference sequence). There are 16 residues in the CDR3. V lost 3 bases to trimming and J lost 4 bases; unmatched junction nucleotides: 6. This chain's CDR3 is CASSFEGTGPTGELFF. CDR3 nucleotide sequence: TGTGCCAGCAGTTTTGAAGGGACAGGGCCCACCGGGGAGCTGTTTTTT.

J is TRBJ2-7 and V is TRBV4-2; TRBD2 aligns across 10 bases. With 0 bases clipped from V and 3 bases from J, the junction kept 5 bases outside the gene matches. Germline-derived CDR1 and CDR2 are LGHNA and YNFKEQ. This CDR3 spans 16 amino acids. This CDR3 reads CASSQEGVAGGYEQYF. The CDR3 DNA is TGTGCCAGCAGCCAAGAGGGAGTAGCGGGGGGCTACGAGCAGTACTTC.

This rearrangement joins TRBV7-3 to TRBJ1-1; perhaps TRBD1 as D (5 bases). Germline-derived CDR1 and CDR2 are SGHTA and FQGTGA. V shed 2 bases and J shed 5 bases, with 12 bases lying between them. This CDR3 is 14 amino acids long. In nucleotides, the CDR3 is TGTGCCAGCAGCTTATACGACAGTATTACTGAAGCTTTCTTT. Its protein product is CASSLYDSITEAFF.

J is TRBJ2-7 and V is TRBV27; weak D call: TRBD1 (5 bases). Looked up from germline, CDR1 is MNHEY and CDR2 is SMNVEV (reference sequence). V was shortened by 3 bases and J by 4 bases, with 10 bases between the two germline ends. The CDR3 is 13 residues long. CDR3 bases: TGTGCCAGCAGTTTCCCCGGACAATACGAGCAGTACTTC. Its protein product is CASSFPGQYEQYF.

This chain links TRBV7-9 with TRBJ2-3; maybe TRBD2 (6 bases). Germline-derived CDR1 and CDR2 are SEHNR and FQNEAQ (reference sequence). This CDR3 spans 15 amino acids. V was pared by 5 bases and J by 3 bases, with 15 bases between. CDR3 bases: TGTGCCAGCAGCAAGGCGGCGGGAAGGACAGATACGCAGTATTTT. Its protein is CASSKAAGRTDTQYF.

V gene TRBV7-6 combines with J gene TRBJ1-2; weak D call: TRBD1 (5 bases). The ends were cut back, 5 bases at V and 8 bases at J, with 15 bases in the middle. Per germline, CDR1 SGHVS and CDR2 FNYEAQ. This CDR3 is 13 amino acids long. The CDR3 DNA is TGTGCCAGCAGCACCCAGGGTTATAGCGGCTACACCTTC. Translation: CASSTQGYSGYTF.

This chain links TRBV27 with TRBJ1-2; the match to TRBD1 covers 8 bases. The CDR3 has 14 amino acids. Germline lookup yields CDR1 MNHEY and CDR2 SMNVEV (reference sequence). The J segment lost 3 bases and the V segment lost 5 bases, leaving 5 bases of the junction unmatched. CDR3 DNA: TGTGCCAGCAGTCTTGGACAGGGACACTATGGCTACACCTTC. Residues: CASSLGQGHYGYTF.

The V and J genes are TRBV7-3 and TRBJ2-2; tentatively, D is TRBD2 (5 bases). The CDR3 is made up of 14 amino acids. Germline CDR1 is SGHTA and CDR2 is FQGTGA. Trimming took 5 bases from V and 0 from J, leaving 7 bases between them. CDR3 sequence (DNA): TGTGCCAGCAGCACTAGTGCGAACACCGGGGAGCTGTTTTTT. Translating it yields CASSTSANTGELFF.

This clone was picked up a small number of times. V and J are TRBV6-1 and TRBJ2-5, with 7 bases identical to TRBD2. The CDR3 length is 13 residues. V dropped 4 bases and J dropped 1; count of bases not matched to a gene: 0. Germline-derived CDR1 and CDR2 are MNHNS and SASEGT. CDR3 sequence reads: CASSAGGQETQYF. DNA of the CDR3: TGTGCCAGCAGTGCGGGGGGCCAAGAGACCCAGTACTTC.

This chain joins TRBV5-1 and TRBJ2-1; TRBD2 agrees at 10 bases. Trimming at V came to 6 bases and at J to 4 bases, leaving 10 bases not matched to a gene. Germline V gives CDR1 SGHRS, CDR2 YFSETQ. This CDR3 comprises 16 residues. This CDR3 reads CASTRSGAGGYNEQFF. The CDR3 DNA reads TGCGCCAGCACCCGGAGCGGAGCGGGGGGGTACAATGAGCAGTTCTTC.

The gene calls are TRBV7-6 and TRBJ2-3; 10 nucleotides align to TRBD2. After removal of 1 base from V and 4 bases from J, the junction contained 5 bases not matched to a gene. Per the germline V gene, CDR1 is SGHVS and CDR2 is FNYEAQ. This CDR3 comprises 16 residues. In nucleotides, the CDR3 is TGTGCCAGCAGCTTAGAGGCTAGCGGGAGTTCAGATACGCAGTATTTT. Its translation: CASSLEASGSSDTQYF.

The V gene is TRBV2, the J gene TRBJ2-5; D perhaps matches TRBD1 (5 bases). The end of the DNA aligns better with TRBJ2-7, so the J call may be wrong. Germline V CDR1 and CDR2: SNHLY, FYNNEI. The CDR3 is 12 amino acids. CDR3 coding DNA: TGTGCCAGCACACGGACATACTACGAGCAGTACTTC. Translating gives CASTRTYYEQYF.